This T cell receptor beta chain appears in the sequencing data of a study of blood T cells in healthy people across ages. Study findings and constraints: Diversity estimated from one million T cells was considered an underestimate. Unsorted PBMC material precluded a definitive naive versus antigen-experienced comparison. CMV status of donors was unknown, possibly confounding expanded clonotype changes.

Germline values: CDR1 SGHTA, CDR2 FQGTGA. The V gene lost 4 bases and the J gene lost 4 bases, with 13 bases spanning the gap. This CDR3 region has 14 residues. Details on this clonotype: Its antigen is unidentified.

PCR was performed a second time for about 6 to 12 cycles using a sample-barcoded 5' primer and a J-beta primer mix. A template-switch adaptor containing 12 random nucleotides labeled each cDNA molecule. TCRdb itself ran the 5' RACE reads through MiXCR, one entry per CDR3 protein. The table lists 800,000 or so distinct CDR3 sequences, 46% of them singletons. This TCR was sampled from a man of 80 years or more in good health. Source material: blood. The chain combines TRBV7-3 with TRBJ1-2; D call uncertain. The CDR3 DNA follows: TGTGCCAGCAGCTCGGGAGATTGGGCCTATGGCTACACCTTC. Encoded protein: CASSSGDWAYGYTF.